This T cell receptor (beta chain) appears in the sequencing data of a study of breast tumors, draining lymph nodes, adjacent tissues. About this clonotype: At one end, the junction sequence differs from germline, possibly due to a read error.

TCRdb analysed the multiplex PCR reads with MiXCR anew, one entry per CDR3 protein. The sample has roughly 70,000 distinct CDR3 sequences, around two fifths seen once. This CDR3 is 16 amino acids long. CDR1 and CDR2 from the germline V gene are ENHRY and SYGVKD. The receptor was derived from a female donor with breast cancer. Some clones in this sample may be carry-over from other donors' samples. The gene calls are TRBV10-3 and TRBJ1-5, with unresolved D. Sequencing was carried out using breast tumor tissue. Here the CDR3 DNA reads TGTGCCATCAGTGAGCGGACTAGCGGCAACAATGAGCCCCAGCATTTT. Translation gives CAISERTSGNNEPQHF.